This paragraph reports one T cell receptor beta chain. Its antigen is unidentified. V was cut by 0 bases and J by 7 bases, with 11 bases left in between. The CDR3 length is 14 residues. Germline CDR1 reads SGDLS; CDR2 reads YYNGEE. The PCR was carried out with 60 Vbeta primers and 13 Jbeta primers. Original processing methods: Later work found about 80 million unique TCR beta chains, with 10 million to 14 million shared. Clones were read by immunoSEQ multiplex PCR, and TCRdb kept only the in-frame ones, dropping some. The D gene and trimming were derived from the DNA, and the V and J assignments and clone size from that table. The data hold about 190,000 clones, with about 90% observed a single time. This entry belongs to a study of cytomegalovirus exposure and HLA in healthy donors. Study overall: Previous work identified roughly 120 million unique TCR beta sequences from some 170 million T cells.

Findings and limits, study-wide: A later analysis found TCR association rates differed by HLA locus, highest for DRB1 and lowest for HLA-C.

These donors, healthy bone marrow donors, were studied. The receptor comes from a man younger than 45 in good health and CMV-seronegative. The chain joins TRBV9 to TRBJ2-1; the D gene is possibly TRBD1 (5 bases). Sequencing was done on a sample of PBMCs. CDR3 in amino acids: CASSVAGASNEQFF. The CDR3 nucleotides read TGTGCCAGCAGCGTAGCTGGGGCTTCGAATGAGCAGTTCTTC.